This T cell receptor (beta chain) originates from a study of blood T cell repertoires in COVID-19. In the study overall: The United States, Italy and Spain supplied acute and convalescent COVID-19 samples.

Original processing notes: Estimation of nucleated cell counts relied on the amplification of reference gene primers. Here immunoSEQ multiplex PCR was the method, and the copy in TCRdb shows in-frame clones only, minus some. D and trimming were read from the DNA, whereas the V and J calls and clone size are those reported in that table. The data hold about 180,000 clones, with more than 85% observed a single time. Germline V gene lookup returns CDR1 SEHNR and CDR2 FQNEAQ (reference sequence). The CDR3 totals 14 residues. Trimming at V came to 5 bases and at J to 3 bases, leaving 6 bases not matched to a gene.

Sequencing used peripheral blood. This receptor was obtained from a woman aged 30 to 39 with active or convalescent COVID-19. The J gene is TRBJ2-7, the V gene TRBV7-9, with 8 bases fitting TRBD1. CDR3 residues: CASSPMDRDYEQYF. CDR3 nucleotides: TGTGCCAGCAGCCCCATGGACAGGGACTACGAGCAGTACTTC.